This TCR beta chain was captured in a study of long-term antiretroviral therapy in people with HIV. This clone was observed a few times. A v3.0 immunoSEQ assay was performed at survey level. TCRdb keeps only in-frame clones here, not all; method: immunoSEQ multiplex PCR. The table lists approximately 41,000 clones, over 80% of them singletons, with around 5% in the top ten. For each donor, at least one pre-ART and at least two post-ART PBMC samples were available. V lost 4 bases, J lost 11 bases, and 11 bases stayed unmatched. This CDR3 is 15 amino acids long. Germline values: CDR1 LGHNA, CDR2 YSLEER. The material was unsorted PBMCs, obtained 1.5 years after starting antiretroviral therapy. The rearrangement joins TRBV4-3 to TRBJ2-1, with 10 positions matching TRBD1. The sequence was obtained from a man aged 18 to 29 with HIV. The CDR3: CASSPVGTGASKQFF. CDR3 DNA: TGCGCCAGCAGCCCAGTCGGGACAGGGGCCAGCAAGCAGTTCTTC.